Shown below are 18 T cell receptor beta chains from a single sample sequenced in a study of technical replicates of blood from several donors. Produced via immunoSEQ multiplex PCR; TCRdb's table is partial and in-frame only. There are roughly 81,000 clones in the sample; approximately 97% occur only once, and more than 0.15% lies in the top ten. Sequencing was performed on T cells isolated from PBMCs. These receptors all stem from a human donor in good health.

V is TRBV30 and J is TRBJ1-5; the D gene is possibly TRBD1 (5 bases). CDR1 and CDR2 from the germline V gene are GTSNPN and SVGIG (reference sequence). V gave up 0 bases and J gave up 2 bases, with 17 bases separating them. The CDR3 length is 17 residues. The CDR3, as DNA: TGTGCCTGGAGTGTTTTAGGTCCCGACAGCTGCAATCAGCCCCAGCATTTT. Translation: CAWSVLGPDSCNQPQHF.

This chain connects TRBV5-6 to TRBJ2-7, with D possibly TRBD2 on 5 matching bases. V was clipped by 5 bases and J by 4 bases, with 22 bases between them. The CDR3 spans 16 residues. The germline gives CDR1 SGHDT, CDR2 YYEEEE. The CDR3 sequence: CASRYLLQATTYEQYF. DNA for the CDR3: TGTGCCAGCAGGTACCTGCTCCAGGCGACTACTTACGAGCAGTACTTC.

This sequence joins TRBV7-9 and TRBJ2-1, with TRBD1 matching over 7 bases. The trim removed 0 bases at V and 8 bases at J, leaving 4 bases unmatched. Germline assignment: CDR1 SEHNR and CDR2 FQNEAQ (reference sequence). The CDR3 is 14 residues long. DNA for the CDR3: TGTGCCAGCAGCTTAGCGGGAAGGGGGCATGAGCAGTTCTTC. As protein: CASSLAGRGHEQFF. The variable domain in full, with the rest retrieved from reference TRBV7-9 and TRBJ2-1, is DTGVSQNPRHKITKRGQNVTFRCDPISEHNRLYWYRQTLGQGPEFLTYFQNEAQLEKSRLLSDRFSAERPKGSFSTLEIQRTEQGDSAMYLCASSLAGRGHEQFFGPGTRLTVL.

This clone was detected once. The V call is TRBV14, the J call TRBJ2-2; D unclear. Germline CDR1 is SGHDN and CDR2 is FVKESK. The CDR3 is made up of 17 amino acids. V was cut by 1 base and J by 5 bases, with 17 bases left in between. The CDR3 spells CASSQATDWLWTGELFF. As DNA, the CDR3 is TGTGCCAGCAGCCAAGCGACCGACTGGCTATGGACCGGGGAGCTGTTTTTT. Full variable domain (missing parts from reference TRBV14 and TRBJ2-2): EAGVTQFPSHSVIEKGQTVTLRCDPISGHDNLYWYRRVMGKEIKFLLHFVKESKQDESGMPNNRFLAERTGGTYSTLKVQPAELEDSGVYFCASSQATDWLWTGELFFGEGSRLTVL.

The V and J genes are TRBV5-6 and TRBJ2-7; D uncertain. Trimming stripped 4 bases from V and 4 bases from J, with 18 bases between. Germline V gene sequence: CDR1 SGHDT, CDR2 YYEEEE. The CDR3 is made up of 15 amino acids. The CDR3 is CASSIERSSRYEQYF. The CDR3 nucleotides are TGTGCCAGCAGCATCGAGAGGTCCTCGAGGTACGAGCAGTACTTC.

V is TRBV6-5 and J is TRBJ1-4; maybe TRBD1 (6 bases). The CDR3 runs to 14 residues. Trimming cost V 5 bases and J 8 bases, with 15 bases left between them. Germline CDR1 reads MNHEY; CDR2 reads SVGAGI. CDR3 residues: CASSTRDNGEKLFF. The CDR3 coding sequence is TGTGCCAGCAGTACCCGGGACAATGGGGAAAAACTGTTTTTT.

This chain links TRBV23-1 with TRBJ1-1; TRBD1 is a possible D gene (5 bases). TRBV23-1 is placed among ORFs of uncertain function. V was cut by 6 bases and J by 0 bases, with 14 bases left in between. The CDR3 covers 15 residues. This CDR3 is CASSRRGHLNTEAFF. The CDR3 nucleotides are TGCGCCAGCAGCCGAAGAGGACACTTGAACACTGAAGCTTTCTTT.

This rearrangement joins TRBV4-2 to TRBJ2-7, with 9 positions matching TRBD1. The V gene's germline CDR1 is LGHNA and CDR2 YNFKEQ. This CDR3 has 14 residues. Losses at the gene ends were 6 bases for V and 5 bases for J; bases not matched to a gene: 8. The CDR3 protein is CASSPGQGGDEQYF. For the CDR3, the DNA is TGTGCCAGCAGTCCGGGACAGGGAGGAGACGAGCAGTACTTC.

This sequence joins TRBV4-1 and TRBJ2-2; TRBD2 aligns across 7 bases. Losses at the gene ends were 8 bases for V and 6 bases for J; bases not matched to a gene: 9. Germline assignment: CDR1 MGHRA and CDR2 YSYEKL. CDR3 length: 14 residues. The CDR3 coding sequence is TGCGCCAGCCGGGGGGTAGGAGACGCCGGGGAGCTGTTTTTT. Protein sequence: CASRGVGDAGELFF.

The chain couples TRBV6-5 to TRBJ2-1, with 8 positions matching TRBD2. The V segment lost 2 bases and the J segment 9 bases; nucleotides outside the gene matches: 6. There are 14 residues in the CDR3. Germline V gene sequence: CDR1 MNHEY, CDR2 SVGAGI. CDR3 amino acids: CASSYVTAGGEQFF. The CDR3 DNA reads TGTGCCAGCAGTTACGTTACCGCGGGGGGTGAGCAGTTCTTC.

The chain is built from TRBV2 and TRBJ2-2; no definite D call. Trimming removed 5 bases from V and 6 bases from J, with 7 bases in between. The CDR3 is made up of 12 amino acids. Germline CDR1 is SNHLY and CDR2 is FYNNEI. The CDR3 DNA reads TGTGCCAGCAGTCCAGAGGCCGGGGAGCTGTTTTTT. This codes for CASSPEAGELFF.

The chain combines TRBV14 with TRBJ1-3; the D is unclear. The CDR3 is 12 residues long. V was pared by 5 bases and J by 7 bases, with 9 bases between. CDR1 SGHDN and CDR2 FVKESK come from the germline V gene. This chain's CDR3 is CASSLFGNTIYF. The CDR3 coding sequence is TGTGCCAGCAGCTTATTTGGCAACACCATATATTTT.

The chain links TRBV6-1 to TRBJ2-5; TRBD1 aligns across 8 bases. Germline CDR1 and CDR2: MNHNS and SASEGT. The CDR3 totals 14 residues. Unmatched junction bases numbered 4, after V lost 5 bases and J lost 2 bases. The CDR3 region is CASSLTGGQETQYF. The CDR3 DNA is TGTGCCAGCAGTTTAACAGGGGGGCAAGAGACCCAGTACTTC.

The chain employs TRBV28 and TRBJ2-1; tentative D call: TRBD1 (6 bases). CDR3 length: 15 amino acids. The germline V and J ends were trimmed by 5 bases and 8 bases, with 19 bases remaining between them. The germline CDR1 and CDR2 sequences are MDHEN and SYDVKM. Here the CDR3 DNA reads TGTGCCAGCAGTACAGGCACAAAACAGGGAGATGAGCAGTTCTTC. It yields the protein CASSTGTKQGDEQFF.

This rearrangement joins TRBV7-8 to TRBJ2-7; 8 nucleotides match TRBD1. With 4 bases clipped from V and 6 bases from J, the junction kept 5 bases outside the gene matches. This CDR3 has 13 amino acids. CDR1 is SGHVS and CDR2 is FQNEAQ in the germline V gene. CDR3 nucleotide sequence: TGTGCCAGCAGCTCAGGACAGGGAGGCGAGCAGTACTTC. It translates to CASSSGQGGEQYF.

The J gene is TRBJ1-4, the V gene TRBV5-1; TRBD1 matches at 7 bases. J was trimmed by 4 bases and V by 2 bases; bases with no gene match: 2. This CDR3 region has 14 residues. Germline lookup yields CDR1 SGHRS and CDR2 YFSETQ. As DNA, the CDR3 is TGCGCCAGCAGCTTCGGACAGGATAATGAAAAACTGTTTTTT. It specifies CASSFGQDNEKLFF.

V is TRBV18 and J is TRBJ2-5; 7 bases are a match to TRBD1. The CDR3 spans 14 residues. Per germline, CDR1 KGHSH and CDR2 LQKENI. V lost 3 bases and J lost 7; bases outside the gene matches: 8. The CDR3 loop is CASSPLGQRVTQYF. CDR3 bases: TGTGCCAGCTCACCGTTGGGACAGCGTGTGACCCAGTACTTC.

This chain uses TRBV5-1 with TRBJ2-2; 7 nucleotides align to TRBD1. V trimming: 2 bases; J trimming: 4 bases; junction bases outside the gene matches: 2. There are 14 residues in the CDR3. Germline V gives CDR1 SGHRS, CDR2 YFSETQ. The DNA of the CDR3 is TGCGCCAGCAGCTTTCAGGGGGTCACCGGGGAGCTGTTTTTT. It codes for CASSFQGVTGELFF.